This T cell receptor beta chain came from a study of T-cell reconstitution after alpha-beta-depleted transplantation in children. Germline V gives CDR1 LGHDT, CDR2 YNNKEL (reference sequence). This CDR3 is built from 18 residues. General study findings and limits: Surviving recipient T cells and thymic progenitors accounted for the high day-60 TCRbeta diversity observed in some patients. T-cell numbers and diversity one year post-transplant derived largely from freshly generated T cells. Reportedly, only several hundred clones from non-depleted graft cells drove alpha-beta T-cell counts at about two months.

Unique molecular identifiers tagged the TCRbeta library. TCRdb redid the calling of the PCR reads with MiXCR, one entry per CDR3 protein. The sample carries 200,000 to 250,000 distinct CDR3 sequences, about 8.4% recorded once. Regarding this clonotype: As yet, its antigen is unknown. Its ends do not fully match the called genes, so a read error is possible.

Here the sequenced sample was PBMCs, mostly from graft donor cells, taken 360 days after TCRalphabeta/CD19-depleted stem cell transplant. The chain couples TRBV3-1 to TRBJ2-1, with 7 bases fitting TRBD2. This sequence originates from a male patient between 2 and 15 years old who had a stem cell transplant for acute myeloid leukemia, so the T cells may come from the graft donor. The CDR3 nucleotides read TGTGCCTGCAGCCCCCTTCGGGGGAGGGAGGGGTCCTACAATGAGCAGTTCTTC. The encoded protein is CACSPLRGREGSYNEQFF.